This T cell receptor beta chain originates from a study of cytomegalovirus exposure and HLA in healthy donors. The CDR3 sequence is 18 residues long. The ends lost 5 bases at V and 4 bases at J; junction bases unmatched: 15. Looked up from germline, CDR1 is SEHNR and CDR2 is FQNEAQ (reference sequence). Primers included in the PCR were 60 Vbeta and 13 Jbeta primers. Libraries were prepared by immunoSEQ multiplex PCR; TCRdb keeps only in-frame clonotypes and omits some of them. Here the sample spans tens of thousands of clones, roughly 76% being singletons. The receptor was isolated from a woman aged 25-40 years in good health and CMV-seropositive. This chain links TRBV7-9 with TRBJ2-5, with 11 positions matching TRBD2. Material for sequencing was PBMCs. The CDR3 nucleotides are TGTGCCAGCAGCCCTAGCGAGTTAGCGGGAGGGGCGGGAGAGACCCAGTACTTC. Translated, it gives CASSPSELAGGAGETQYF.